One TCR beta chain is described in this entry. This entry is derived from a study of regulatory T cells in long-lasting Graves disease. Time point given: newly diagnosed GD, antithyroid drugs for less than 3 months. The authors made the TCR library using RNA they extracted from PBMCs. For TCR beta, libraries came from iRepertoire HTBI primers and Arm-PCR of CDR3 regions. MiXCR, applied by TCRdb to the multiplex PCR reads, yields one record per CDR3 protein. The repertoire includes around 470,000 distinct CDR3 sequences, 14% of them detected once, and more than 15% sits in the top ten. Trimming took off 5 bases at V and 6 bases at J, with 15 bases between the two ends. Germline lookup yields CDR1 SGHTA and CDR2 FQGTGA. The CDR3 spans 14 residues. These sequences were also reported in another study, on T cells in Graves' hyperthyroidism and ophthalmopathy.

This sample comprised peripheral blood mononuclear cells (PBMCs), obtained at new diagnosis, from a patient treated with antithyroid drugs. This receptor was obtained from a woman aged 50 to 60 with Graves disease. The V and J genes are TRBV7-3 and TRBJ2-3, with D possibly being TRBD1 or TRBD2 (6 bases each). This CDR3 reads CASSLLGGLDTQYF. The DNA of the CDR3 is TGTGCCAGCAGCCTTTTGGGGGGCCTTGATACGCAGTATTTT.